What follows are 25 T cell receptor beta chains derived from one specimen sequenced in a study of T cell repertoires in cytomegalovirus infection. TCRdb passed the reads through MiXCR, listing each CDR3 protein once. The sample includes about 180,000 distinct CDR3 sequences, roughly 17% of them seen just once. Sample: CD8+ T cells from PBMCs. These receptor sequences come from a human donor in good health (CMV status not recorded). Some clones in this sample may be carry-over from other donors' samples.

This clonotype was counted between two and nine times. The chain has TRBV12-3 or TRBV12-4 and TRBJ2-2; 7 bases fit TRBD1. V shed 6 bases, J shed 2 bases, and the junction held 6 bases outside the gene matches. The CDR3 spans 15 residues. The CDR3 DNA reads TGTGCCAGCAGCAGGACAGGAACCAACACCGGGGAGCTGTTTTTT. This translates into CASSRTGTNTGELFF.

The V and J genes are TRBV6-1 and TRBJ2-4; possible D gene TRBD1, 5 bases. Trimming pared 6 bases from V and 5 bases from J, leaving 5 bases between. The germline CDR1 and CDR2 sequences are MNHNS and SASEGT. This CDR3 is 11 amino acids long. CDR3 sequence reads: CASRQENIQYF. CDR3 nucleotide sequence: TGTGCCAGCAGACAGGAAAACATTCAGTACTTC.

The sample holds many counts of this clonotype. The gene calls are TRBV7-2 and TRBJ1-1; 9 bases fit TRBD1. The trim removed 1 base at V and 6 bases at J, leaving 6 bases unmatched. Germline V gives CDR1 SGHTA, CDR2 FQGNSA. The CDR3 has 15 residues. CDR3 DNA sequence: TGTGCCAGCAGCTTAGATAGACAGGGGGTCCCTGAAGCTTTCTTT. Amino acids: CASSLDRQGVPEAFF.

This clonotype was seen only a few times. The V and J genes are TRBV20-1 and TRBJ2-3, with unresolved D. Germline assignment: CDR1 DFQATT and CDR2 SNEGSKA (reference sequence). The CDR3 is made up of 14 amino acids. The V end lost 6 bases, the J end lost 0 bases, and 13 bases lay between the germline ends. The DNA of the CDR3 is TGCAGTGCCGACATCGATGCTAGCACAGATACGCAGTATTTT. This gives the protein CSADIDASTDTQYF.

This clonotype was found a few times. This rearrangement joins TRBV5-6 to TRBJ2-1, with 11 bases matching TRBD1. The trim removed 4 bases at V and 10 bases at J, leaving 13 bases unmatched. CDR1 and CDR2 from the germline V gene are SGHDT and YYEEEE. CDR3 size: 16 residues. Here the CDR3 reads CASSAGTGGYLGEQFF. Written as DNA, the CDR3 is TGTGCCAGCAGCGCCGGGACAGGGGGATACCTTGGGGAGCAGTTCTTC.

By share, this clonotype counts as medium-sized. The CDR3 nucleotides read TGTGCCAGCAGCTTAGCAGGAAGTCCCGACCAGACTTTC. Translated: CASSLAGSPDQTF. J is TRBJ2-6 and V is TRBV7-2; no clear D gene. Germline V CDR1 and CDR2: SGHTA, FQGNSA. The CDR3 is 13 residues long. The V end lost 0 bases, the J end lost 18 bases, and 15 bases lay between the germline ends.

The rearrangement links TRBV14 to TRBJ1-2; no clear D. Trimming took off 1 base at V and 3 bases at J, with 15 bases between the two ends. This CDR3 is built from 16 residues. Germline V CDR1 and CDR2: SGHDN, FVKESK. CDR3 sequence (DNA): TGTGCCAGCAGCCAAGTTGCTGGGGTGACCGACTATGGCTACACCTTC. Translated: CASSQVAGVTDYGYTF.

The chain uses TRBV28 and TRBJ2-1, with unresolved D. The CDR3 is 17 residues long. Germline-derived CDR1 and CDR2 are MDHEN and SYDVKM. V lost 4 bases to trimming and J lost 5 bases, with 21 bases between them. The CDR3 sequence is CASSSPSLILKNNEQFF. The CDR3 bases are TGTGCCAGCAGTTCCCCCTCACTCATACTGAAGAACAATGAGCAGTTCTTC.

CDR3 protein: CASSPGQEAYNEQFF. Here the CDR3 DNA reads TGCGCCAGCAGCCCCGGACAGGAAGCCTACAATGAGCAGTTCTTC. The chain joins TRBV5-1 to TRBJ2-1; the match to TRBD1 covers 7 bases. Trimming cost V 4 bases and J 2 bases; bases outside gene matches: 6. The length of the CDR3 is 15 residues. Germline V gene sequence: CDR1 SGHRS, CDR2 YFSETQ.

This clonotype was observed a handful of times. The conserved phenylalanine or tryptophan normally closing the CDR3 is absent here, so this likely arose from a read error. The DNA is omitted, as the CDR3 cannot be located on it reliably, and the CDR3 follows TCRdb's listing. The J gene is TRBJ1-1, the V gene TRBV7-9. The CDR3 is made up of 14 amino acids, end residues included. The germline V gene has CDR1 SEHNR and CDR2 FQNEAQ (reference sequence). CDR3 protein: CASSSYEGPGVAFI.

This chain connects TRBV20-1 to TRBJ2-1; TRBD2 matches 11 bases. The germline gives CDR1 DFQATT, CDR2 SNEGSKA (reference sequence). The CDR3 loop spans 15 amino acids. V dropped 0 bases and J dropped 3; count of bases not matched to a gene: 1. The DNA of the CDR3 is TGCAGTGCTAGAGACGGGACTAGCGGCTACAATGAGCAGTTCTTC. This sequence encodes CSARDGTSGYNEQFF.

This clonotype came up a few times. The chain recombines TRBV6-4 with TRBJ1-1, with D uncertain. Trimming removed 6 bases at V and 2 bases at J, with 13 bases between. This CDR3 has 14 residues. Germline values: CDR1 MRHNA, CDR2 SNTAGT. The CDR3 DNA reads TGTGCCAGCAGAAGAACGGGGTCTAACACTGAAGCTTTCTTT. The encoded protein is CASRRTGSNTEAFF.

This clonotype was counted a few times. The V gene is TRBV7-9, the J gene TRBJ2-2; D is possibly TRBD1 (6 bases). Trimming took 5 bases from V and 10 from J, leaving 11 bases between them. The CDR3 is 12 residues long. Germline CDR1 and CDR2: SEHNR and FQNEAQ (reference sequence). As DNA, the CDR3 is TGTGCCAGCAGCCTCCGGGACAAGGAGCTGTTTTTT. Translated: CASSLRDKELFF.

The chain links TRBV29-1 to TRBJ2-5, with 7 nucleotides matching TRBD2. The V segment lost 6 bases and the J segment 2 bases; nucleotides outside the gene matches: 9. Germline V gene sequence: CDR1 SQVTM, CDR2 ANQGSEA. CDR3 size: 14 residues. This CDR3 reads CSVEDIGRQETQYF. The CDR3 DNA reads as TGCAGCGTGGAGGACATCGGGAGGCAAGAGACCCAGTACTTC.

As regards this clonotype: Given a much more abundant clone one base away, this may be a read error. The chain is built from TRBV6-2 or TRBV6-3 and TRBJ1-6; D might be TRBD1 (5 bases). CDR3 size: 15 residues. V was trimmed by 4 bases and J by 0 bases, leaving 7 bases between them. Germline-derived CDR1 and CDR2 are MNHEY and SVGEGT. The CDR3, as DNA: TGTGCCAGCAGTTTCGACAGCTCCTATAATTCACCCCTCCACTTT. Protein product: CASSFDSSYNSPLHF.

The V gene is TRBV12-3 or TRBV12-4, the J gene TRBJ2-2; D is undetermined. V was clipped by 3 bases and J by 7 bases, with 9 bases between them. This CDR3 region has 13 residues. The CDR3 DNA reads as TGTGCCAGCAGTTTCGTAGGGAACGGGGAGCTGTTTTTT. Translation: CASSFVGNGELFF.

In DNA, the CDR3 is TGCAGCGTTGATCCGGGACAGGGAAGGACTGAAGCTTTCTTT. Amino acid sequence: CSVDPGQGRTEAFF. The genes are TRBV29-1 and TRBJ1-1, with 9 bases that match TRBD1. Trimming cost V 3 bases and J 5 bases; bases outside gene matches: 7. This CDR3 spans 14 amino acids. Germline CDR1 reads SQVTM; CDR2 reads ANQGSEA.

This clonotype occurred many times. The rearrangement links TRBV7-8 to TRBJ2-2, with 8 bases fitting TRBD1. This CDR3 has 17 amino acids. With 5 bases clipped from V and 5 bases from J, the junction kept 13 bases outside the gene matches. Looked up from germline, CDR1 is SGHVS and CDR2 is FQNEAQ. The CDR3 is CASSLVGQGAQTGELFF. CDR3 nucleotides: TGTGCCAGCAGCCTTGTGGGCCAGGGGGCACAGACCGGGGAGCTGTTTTTT. Filled out from reference TRBV7-8 and TRBJ2-2, the complete variable domain reads GAGVSQSPRYKVAKRGQDVALRCDPISGHVSLFWYQQALGQGPEFLTYFQNEAQLDKSGLPSDRFFAERPEGSVSTLKIQRTQQEDSAVYLCASSLVGQGAQTGELFFGEGSRLTVL.

The J gene is TRBJ2-1, the V gene TRBV28, with 14 bases fitting TRBD2. The CDR3 covers 20 residues. Germline CDR1 and CDR2: MDHEN and SYDVKM. Unmatched junction bases numbered 12, after V lost 4 bases and J lost 1 base. The CDR3: CASSSGGLAGGTVSYNEQFF. The CDR3, as DNA: TGTGCCAGCAGTTCAGGAGGACTAGCGGGGGGCACAGTTTCCTACAATGAGCAGTTCTTC. Based on the CDR3 plus reference TRBV28 and TRBJ2-1, the full variable domain is DVKVTQSSRYLVKRTGEKVFLECVQDMDHENMFWYRQDPGLGLRLIYFSYDVKMKEKGDIPEGYSVSREKKERFSLILESASTNQTSMYLCASSSGGLAGGTVSYNEQFFGPGTRLTVL.

The chain has TRBV6-5 and TRBJ1-6; 8 bases are shared with TRBD1. Germline-derived CDR1 and CDR2 are MNHEY and SVGAGI. The V and J ends lost 6 bases and 6 bases, in that order; junction bases with no gene match: 1. CDR3 size: 13 residues. The CDR3 DNA reads TGTGCCAGCAGCGGACAGGGTAATTCACCCCTCCACTTT. It yields the protein CASSGQGNSPLHF.

This clonotype was recorded a few times. The rearrangement uses TRBV4-3 and TRBJ1-2; D might be TRBD1 (6 bases). Per germline, CDR1 LGHNA and CDR2 YSLEER. The CDR3 extends over 15 amino acids. The germline V and J ends were trimmed by 5 bases and 4 bases, with 17 bases remaining between them. CDR3 in amino acids: CASSSRDTESYGYTF. In DNA form, the CDR3 reads TGCGCCAGCAGCTCCCGGGACACCGAAAGCTATGGCTACACCTTC.

This clonotype was detected only a few times. The V gene is TRBV7-6, the J gene TRBJ2-7, with D possibly matching TRBD2 (5 bases). Germline CDR1 is SGHVS and CDR2 is FNYEAQ. CDR3 length equals 14 residues. Trimming left V 7 bases short and J 0 bases short, with 13 bases between. The CDR3 loop is CASKRAASSYEQYF. The CDR3 DNA reads TGTGCCAGCAAGAGAGCGGCTAGCTCCTACGAGCAGTACTTC.

V usage is TRBV7-6 and J usage is TRBJ2-2; tentatively, D is TRBD1 or TRBD2 (7 bases each). The CDR3 loop spans 15 amino acids. Looked up from germline, CDR1 is SGHVS and CDR2 is FNYEAQ. Trimming removed 5 bases from V and 5 bases from J, with 15 bases in between. Here the CDR3 reads CASSSGTARTGELFF. Written as DNA, the CDR3 is TGTGCCAGCAGCAGCGGGACAGCGAGGACCGGGGAGCTGTTTTTT.

The chain recombines TRBV19 with TRBJ1-1, with 11 bases fitting TRBD1. V gave up 5 bases and J gave up 5 bases; unmatched junction bases: 7. Germline V gene lookup returns CDR1 LNHDA and CDR2 SQIVND (reference sequence). The CDR3 runs to 15 residues. CDR3 bases: TGTGCCAGTAGTTGGACAGGGGGCGCAGGGACTGAAGCTTTCTTT. It codes for CASSWTGGAGTEAFF.

J is TRBJ1-1 and V is TRBV27; perhaps TRBD1 as D (5 bases). The germline V gene has CDR1 MNHEY and CDR2 SMNVEV (reference sequence). This CDR3 is 12 amino acids long. Deletions cut 7 bases from V and 8 bases from J, with 14 bases between. The CDR3 loop is CASITRQWEAFF. DNA of the CDR3: TGTGCCAGCATCACCCGACAGTGGGAAGCTTTCTTT.